The clone carrying this T cell receptor beta chain turned up a few times. Its antigen is as yet unknown. This CDR3 spans 16 amino acids. The ends were cut back, 0 bases at V and 2 bases at J, with 14 bases in the middle. Germline V lookup: CDR1 LGHDT, CDR2 YNNKEL (reference sequence). TCRdb ran MiXCR on the 5' RACE reads and lists one entry per CDR3 protein. Among fewer than 650,000 distinct CDR3 sequences, about 7% were seen once, and the ten largest hold 1.6%. This record belongs to a study of identical twins. Broader study findings: Modelling underestimated the level of out-of-frame TCR alpha sharing observed in monozygotic twins. High-abundance cord blood beta clonotypes had fewer insertions; memory repertoires showed none. Analyses of zero insertions could, in part, be confounded by invariant MAIT and iNKT cells.

Separately, the same data were catalogued under a study of yellow fever vaccine responses in identical twins.

Sequencing used PBMCs. This chain connects TRBV3-1 to TRBJ2-7; weak D call: TRBD2 (5 bases). The sequence came from a woman under 30 in good health. The CDR3 nucleotides read TGTGCCAGCAGCCAAGATCCGGAGTCGGGAACCTACGAGCAGTACTTC. Translation: CASSQDPESGTYEQYF.